The 3 T cell receptor beta chains presented below share a single source sample, sequenced in a study of blood T cell repertoires in COVID-19. Profiling relied on immunoSEQ multiplex PCR, and the TCRdb table lists in-frame clones only, not all of them. The sample gives more than 70,000 clones, roughly nine tenths of which show up once; 4.5% to 6% is in the top ten. The specimen sequenced was peripheral blood. The receptors stem from a man in his forties or fifties with active or convalescent COVID-19.

The chain carries TRBV28 and TRBJ2-5; possibly TRBD2 for D (7 bases). Germline V lookup: CDR1 MDHEN, CDR2 SYDVKM. Trimming pared 6 bases from V and 5 bases from J, leaving 19 bases between. The length of the CDR3 is 15 residues. The CDR3 DNA reads as TGTGCCAGCAGGGGTGGGGGGGCCCATATTGAGACCCAGTACTTC. It codes for CASRGGGAHIETQYF.

V usage is TRBV3-1 (or the pseudogene TRBV3-2) and J usage is TRBJ2-3; 8 bases agree with TRBD2. Trimming at V came to 5 bases and at J to 5 bases, leaving 9 bases not matched to a gene. CDR1 and CDR2 from the germline V gene are LGHDT and YNNKEL (reference sequence). The CDR3 sequence is 15 residues long. The chain's CDR3 is CASSSRGAGRDTQYF. The CDR3, as DNA: TGTGCCAGCAGCTCGCGGGGGGCAGGGAGAGATACGCAGTATTTT.

This clone has a single count. V is TRBV29-1 and J is TRBJ2-5, with D maybe TRBD2 (7 bases). The germline V gene encodes CDR1 SQVTM and CDR2 ANQGSEA. V was clipped by 6 bases and J by 5 bases, with 16 bases between them. This CDR3 region has 13 residues. CDR3: CSVVRGGKETQYF. The CDR3, as DNA: TGCAGCGTAGTGAGGGGGGGCAAGGAGACCCAGTACTTC.